This T cell receptor beta chain appears in the sequencing data of a study of blood T cells in healthy people across ages. The second PCR ran roughly 7 to 12 cycles with a sample-barcoded 5' primer and J-beta primers. MiXCR was run by TCRdb on the 5' RACE reads, yielding one entry per CDR3 protein. The sample includes 700,000 to 1,000,000 distinct CDR3 sequences, roughly 44% seen only once; the top ten take around 18%. Study-level results: The unsorted PBMCs prevented any conclusive comparison of naive versus antigen-experienced cells.

V was pared by 6 bases and J by 0 bases, with 8 bases between. CDR3 length: 13 residues. This clonotype was seen at least ten times. The antigen remains undetermined. The chain uses TRBV12-3 or TRBV12-4 and TRBJ1-2, with unresolved D. The receptor was derived from a man in his 60s in good health. The material sequenced was blood. CDR3 sequence: CASSRTANYGYTF. The CDR3 region has the DNA TGTGCCAGCAGCCGGACGGCTAACTATGGCTACACCTTC.